This T cell receptor (beta chain) was documented in a study of identifying expanded T cells in peripheral blood. Study-level results: Two-week clone count variance significantly increased as total template count grew. About 1.2 clones differed between technical replicates, versus approximately 17 and 20 over time.

The germline V gene encodes CDR1 MNHEY and CDR2 SVGAGI. This CDR3 region has 14 residues. Trimming took 6 bases from V and 0 from J, leaving 8 bases between them. Assay: immunoSEQ multiplex PCR; the TCRdb copy retains only in-frame clones and omits some. The top ten hold about 20% of the sample, which has tens of thousands of clones, around 83% seen once. A note on this clone: The antigen remains undetermined.

Healthy donors had no documented immune events, such as infections, while sampled. The clonotype comes from a person aged 18 to 69 in good health. The rearrangement uses TRBV6-5 and TRBJ1-4, with D unresolved. Sequencing was performed on blood. The CDR3 is CASRSPTTNEKLFF. CDR3 coding DNA: TGTGCCAGCAGGTCACCTACAACTAATGAAAAACTGTTTTTT.